The source of this T cell receptor (beta chain) is a study of T cells in localized non-small cell lung cancer. Study-level points and caveats: Elevated circulating T cell density in blood was associated with longer overall survival. When the top 100 tumor clones were examined, a median approximately 54 of them also appeared in the adjacent lung, which was paired and uninvolved. Sequencing covered just one tumor region, so heterogeneity cannot be ruled out.

Assay used: immunoSEQ multiplex PCR; TCRdb lists only in-frame clones, some missing. Found here are 8,500 to 13,000 clones, around 79% of them singletons; the top ten hold roughly 30%. The V gene's germline CDR1 is SGDLS and CDR2 YYNGEE. J gave up 2 bases and V 3 bases, and 6 bases lay outside the gene matches. The CDR3 is 15 amino acids. As concerns this clone: Its antigen is unidentified.

This rearrangement joins TRBV9 to TRBJ2-7; 9 bases are shared with TRBD1. The sequence derives from a male donor aged 60 or over with stage I lung adenocarcinoma. The input for sequencing was peripheral blood, taken before any cancer treatment. The CDR3 DNA sequence: TGTGCCAGCAGCGCCGGGGACAGGGCTCCCTACGAGCAGTACTTC. This gives the protein CASSAGDRAPYEQYF.